This T cell receptor (beta chain) appears in the sequencing data of a study of blood T cell repertoires in COVID-19. Turning to the study itself: Acute and convalescent COVID-19 samples came from the United States, Italy and Spain. Nucleic acid was either cDNA or gDNA, and it came from T cells, B-cell-depleted T cells, or PBMCs.

Germline CDR1 is SGHRS and CDR2 is YFSETQ. V was trimmed by 2 bases and J by 6 bases, leaving 14 bases between them. This CDR3 has 15 amino acids. Authors' data handling: How many nucleated cells were present was estimated from reference gene primer amplification. Clones were sequenced by immunoSEQ multiplex PCR, and TCRdb holds only the in-frame ones, with some missing. That table supplies the V and J calls and clone size; D and trimming were determined from the DNA. The sample holds approximately 150,000 clones, over 70% seen once. This TCR was sampled from a man aged 50 to 59 who had recovered from COVID-19. V is TRBV5-1 and J is TRBJ2-2; D might be TRBD1 (5 bases). The sample was peripheral blood. CDR3 coding DNA: TGCGCCAGCAGCTTTTATGGGGCCAATTCCGGGGAGCTGTTTTTT. Translating gives CASSFYGANSGELFF.